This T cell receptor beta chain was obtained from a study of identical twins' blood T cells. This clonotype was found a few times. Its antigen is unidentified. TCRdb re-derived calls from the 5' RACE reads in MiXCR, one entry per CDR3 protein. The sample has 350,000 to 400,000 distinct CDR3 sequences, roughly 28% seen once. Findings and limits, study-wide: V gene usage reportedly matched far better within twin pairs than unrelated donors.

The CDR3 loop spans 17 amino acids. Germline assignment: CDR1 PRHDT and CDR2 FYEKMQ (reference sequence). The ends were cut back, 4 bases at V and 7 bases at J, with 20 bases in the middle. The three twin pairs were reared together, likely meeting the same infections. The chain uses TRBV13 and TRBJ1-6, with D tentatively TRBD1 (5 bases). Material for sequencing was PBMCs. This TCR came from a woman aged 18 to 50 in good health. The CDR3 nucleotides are TGTGCCAGCAGCTCTCAATCGCGCACAGGTCAGAATTCACCCCTCCACTTT. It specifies CASSSQSRTGQNSPLHF.